The next 29 T cell receptor beta chains were all read from a single sample in a study of shared clonotypes between healthy human individuals. The repertoire was sequenced with immunoSEQ multiplex PCR; TCRdb's copy has only in-frame clones and lacks some. The table records roughly 2.2 million clones, just over 90% of them present only once. Sequencing used naive CD4+ T cells from PBMCs. Subset: CD45RA+ positively selected. These receptors came from a man between 18 and 29 years old in good health. Some clones in this sample may be carry-over from other donors' samples.

The J gene is TRBJ1-2, the V gene TRBV6-1; D gene unclear. In germline, CDR1 is MNHNS, CDR2 SASEGT. The CDR3 is 13 residues long. V lost 11 bases, J lost 4 bases, and 17 bases lay in between. The CDR3 DNA follows: TGTGCCTCTCACAATGGCGGATCCTATGGCTACACCTTC. It specifies CASHNGGSYGYTF.

With regard to this clone: Other DNA sequences in this sample translate to the same CDR3. As DNA, the CDR3 is TGTGCCTGGAGGGGACAGGGGAGCAATCAGCCCCAGCATTTT. This codes for CAWRGQGSNQPQHF. The chain recombines TRBV30 with TRBJ1-5, with 10 positions matching TRBD1. V gave up 3 bases and J gave up 1 base; unmatched junction bases: 0. This CDR3 region has 14 residues. CDR1 and CDR2 (germline): GTSNPN, SVGIG (reference sequence). The full variable domain, its missing parts supplied by reference TRBV30 and TRBJ1-5, is SQTIHQWPATLVQPVGSPLSLECTVEGTSNPNLYWYRQAAGRGLQLLFYSVGIGQISSEVPQNLSASRPQDRQFILSSKKLLLSDSGFYLCAWRGQGSNQPQHFGDGTRLSIL.

The rearrangement joins TRBV5-1 to TRBJ1-1, with D tentatively TRBD1 (5 bases). Germline V gives CDR1 SGHRS, CDR2 YFSETQ. Trimming pared 2 bases from V and 6 bases from J, leaving 11 bases between. This CDR3 has 13 residues. The CDR3: CASSLVMGAEAFF. The CDR3 DNA sequence: TGCGCCAGCAGCTTAGTTATGGGGGCTGAAGCTTTCTTT.

The rearrangement links TRBV11-1 to TRBJ1-1, with no clear D. The V and J ends lost 5 bases and 6 bases respectively, with 13 bases between them. The germline V gene encodes CDR1 SGHAT and CDR2 FQDESV (reference sequence). The CDR3 spans 13 residues. The CDR3 spells CASSLHPGPEAFF. As DNA, the CDR3 is TGTGCCAGCAGCCTACACCCCGGACCTGAAGCTTTCTTT.

With respect to this clone: Other DNA variants within this sample encode the same CDR3. The V call is TRBV4-2, the J call TRBJ2-3; 9 positions match TRBD2. The J segment lost 2 bases and the V segment lost 1 base, leaving 1 base of the junction unmatched. Germline lookup yields CDR1 LGHNA and CDR2 YNFKEQ. This CDR3 has 15 amino acids. CDR3 sequence (DNA): TGTGCCAGCAGCCAAGGACTAGCGGACACAGATACGCAGTATTTT. Amino acid sequence: CASSQGLADTDTQYF.

This chain joins TRBV28 and TRBJ2-2; D is perhaps TRBD1 (8 bases). CDR1 is MDHEN, CDR2 SYDVKM, per germline. The CDR3 spans 15 residues. Trimming shortened V by 3 bases and J by 4 bases, and 12 bases separated the two germline ends. DNA for the CDR3: TGTGCCAGCAGTTTCACAGGGGGGGGCACCGGGGAGCTGTTTTTT. Encoded protein: CASSFTGGGTGELFF.

The rearrangement uses TRBV2 and TRBJ2-1; a weak D match, TRBD1 (6 bases). Germline-derived CDR1 and CDR2 are SNHLY and FYNNEI. V was trimmed by 6 bases and J by 9 bases, leaving 15 bases between them. The CDR3 extends over 13 amino acids. CDR3 nucleotides: TGTGCCAGCAGGGAGACTACAGGGCTTGAGCAGTTCTTC. Amino acid sequence: CASRETTGLEQFF.

The V call is TRBV10-3, the J call TRBJ2-7; perhaps TRBD2 as D (5 bases). Trimming shortened V by 0 bases and J by 6 bases, and 15 bases separated the two germline ends. There are 15 residues in the CDR3. Germline CDR1 and CDR2: ENHRY and SYGVKD. DNA for the CDR3: TGTGCCATCAGTGAGTCGAACCTGGGTGGAGGCGAGCAGTACTTC. Encoded protein: CAISESNLGGGEQYF.

The V and J genes are TRBV19 and TRBJ2-1; D might be TRBD2 (5 bases). Trimming shortened V by 9 bases and J by 0 bases, and 18 bases separated the two germline ends. The CDR3 contains 16 residues. Germline V lookup: CDR1 LNHDA, CDR2 SQIVND (reference sequence). The CDR3 nucleotides read TGTGCCAGCCGCGCACGGGTAGCGAGCTCCTACAATGAGCAGTTCTTC. Amino acid sequence: CASRARVASSYNEQFF.

V and J are TRBV30 and TRBJ2-5; 7 bases fit TRBD2. The V gene end was trimmed by 5 bases and the J gene end by 4 bases; junction bases not matched to a gene: 13. The germline CDR1 and CDR2 sequences are GTSNPN and SVGIG (reference sequence). This CDR3 has 15 amino acids. The CDR3 loop is CAWGHGGTLIETQYF. The CDR3 DNA follows: TGTGCCTGGGGCCACGGGGGGACGCTGATAGAGACCCAGTACTTC.

A few counts support this clone. The chain uses TRBV30 and TRBJ1-2; D might be TRBD1 (6 bases). Germline V gene lookup returns CDR1 GTSNPN and CDR2 SVGIG (reference sequence). The V end was cut by 3 bases, the J end by 8 bases, with 19 bases between. This CDR3 is 14 amino acids long. DNA of the CDR3: TGTGCCTGGAGCGGGACCAGGGGACCGGGGGGCTACACCTTC. Translated, it gives CAWSGTRGPGGYTF.

This sequence joins TRBV5-1 and TRBJ2-1; weak D call: TRBD1 (6 bases). There are 15 residues in the CDR3. Trimming stripped 4 bases from V and 8 bases from J, with 19 bases between. Germline V gives CDR1 SGHRS, CDR2 YFSETQ. CDR3 nucleotide sequence: TGCGCCAGCAGCCTGGAAAGCCTAGGGGGTTATGAGCAGTTCTTC. Encoded protein: CASSLESLGGYEQFF.

The chain has TRBV21-1 and TRBJ1-2; the D call in the table, TRBD1, was not verified against the DNA. TRBV21-1 is deemed a pseudogene. This CDR3 is built from 18 residues. The CDR3 reads CASSKEGRGCQCNYGYTF. The CDR3 DNA is TGTGCCAGCAGCAAAGAGGGCAGGGGATGCCAATGTAACTATGGCTACACCTTC.

V gene TRBV7-3 combines with J gene TRBJ2-3; 7 bases fit TRBD1. Germline assignment: CDR1 SGHTA and CDR2 FQGTGA. CDR3 size: 16 residues. V lost 3 bases, J lost 3 bases, and 9 bases stayed unmatched. CDR3 bases: TGTGCCAGCAGCTTGAATCAGGGGGACGGGACAGATACGCAGTATTTT. This sequence encodes CASSLNQGDGTDTQYF.

The gene calls are TRBV11-2 and TRBJ1-1, with 9 bases aligning to TRBD1. The length of the CDR3 is 16 residues. The J segment lost 1 base and the V segment lost 2 bases, leaving 5 bases of the junction unmatched. CDR1 SGHAT and CDR2 FQNNGV come from the germline V gene. Written as DNA, the CDR3 is TGTGCCAGCAGCTTATACCCGGGACAGGGGAACACTGAAGCTTTCTTT. Translating it yields CASSLYPGQGNTEAFF.

V usage is TRBV25-1 and J usage is TRBJ1-1; no reliable D call. The CDR3 consists of 15 residues. Germline V gene sequence: CDR1 MGHDK, CDR2 SYGVNS. V shed 1 base and J shed 0 bases, with 9 bases lying between them. CDR3 bases: TGTGCCAGCAGTGAATTAGGCAGCATGAACACTGAAGCTTTCTTT. Encoded protein: CASSELGSMNTEAFF.

This clone was observed a few times. The chain carries TRBV2 and TRBJ1-1; possibly TRBD1 for D (5 bases). Germline loops: CDR1 SNHLY, CDR2 FYNNEI. The length of the CDR3 is 15 residues. The V end lost 6 bases, the J end lost 0 bases, and 14 bases lay between the germline ends. The CDR3 reads CASSHFGAMNTEAFF. DNA for the CDR3: TGTGCCAGCAGCCACTTTGGGGCCATGAACACTGAAGCTTTCTTT.

The chain couples TRBV6-5 to TRBJ2-2; the match to TRBD1 covers 7 bases. The CDR3 runs 16 residues. Trimming at V came to 3 bases and at J to 4 bases, leaving 8 bases not matched to a gene. The germline V gene has CDR1 MNHEY and CDR2 SVGAGI. The CDR3 nucleotides read TGTGCCAGCAGTTATGTCTCGGCAGGGGGCACCGGGGAGCTGTTTTTT. This gives the protein CASSYVSAGGTGELFF.

The chain carries TRBV11-1 and TRBJ2-7, with 8 nucleotides matching TRBD1. V gave up 1 base and J gave up 4 bases; unmatched junction bases: 6. In germline, CDR1 is SGHAT, CDR2 FQDESV (reference sequence). The CDR3 runs 15 residues. The CDR3 coding sequence is TGTGCCAGCAGCTTAGTGGCAGGGGGCGGATACGAGCAGTACTTC. Protein sequence: CASSLVAGGGYEQYF.

The chain uses TRBV11-1 and TRBJ2-3; D gene uncertain. The CDR3 loop spans 13 amino acids. Germline V gene lookup returns CDR1 SGHAT and CDR2 FQDESV (reference sequence). V was trimmed by 2 bases and J by 1 base, leaving 4 bases between them. Here the CDR3 DNA reads TGTGCCAGCAGCTTACGGGGCACAGATACGCAGTATTTT. Its protein product is CASSLRGTDTQYF.

This rearrangement joins TRBV7-9 to TRBJ1-1; D remains unclear. The germline V and J ends were trimmed by 4 bases and 6 bases, with 12 bases remaining between them. The germline V gene encodes CDR1 SEHNR and CDR2 FQNEAQ (reference sequence). CDR3 length equals 13 residues. The CDR3 is CASSSQIEAEAFF. CDR3 coding DNA: TGTGCCAGCAGCTCACAAATCGAGGCTGAAGCTTTCTTT.

This clone was counted a single time. The chain combines TRBV30 with TRBJ1-5, with 8 bases fitting TRBD1. Losses at the gene ends were 2 bases for V and 2 bases for J; bases not matched to a gene: 14. The germline V gene encodes CDR1 GTSNPN and CDR2 SVGIG (reference sequence). This CDR3 spans 18 amino acids. CDR3 sequence reads: CAWSLGSGGRIGNQPQHF. CDR3 sequence (DNA): TGTGCCTGGAGTTTGGGGTCAGGGGGCCGGATTGGCAATCAGCCCCAGCATTTT.

This rearrangement joins TRBV2 to TRBJ1-2; D possibly corresponds to TRBD1 (5 bases). This CDR3 has 15 amino acids. V was cut by 6 bases and J by 4 bases, with 18 bases left in between. CDR1 is SNHLY, CDR2 FYNNEI, per germline. CDR3 coding DNA: TGTGCCAGCAGCCGGAGTCTTGGCGACAGCTATGGCTACACCTTC. Translated, it gives CASSRSLGDSYGYTF.

The J gene is TRBJ1-4, the V gene TRBV7-9; TRBD1 matches 7 bases. The CDR3 totals 14 residues. V trimming: 1 base; J trimming: 8 bases; junction bases outside the gene matches: 4. Germline V gives CDR1 SEHNR, CDR2 FQNEAQ (reference sequence). The CDR3 region is CASSLGTGEEKLFF. The CDR3 bases are TGTGCCAGCAGCTTAGGAACAGGGGAGGAAAAACTGTTTTTT.

Points on this clone: At the DNA level, this CDR3 is encoded by other sequences in the same sample as well. This chain uses TRBV25-1 with TRBJ1-3, with D unresolved. CDR1 and CDR2 (germline): MGHDK, SYGVNS. This CDR3 region has 14 residues. V was trimmed by 3 bases and J by 0 bases, leaving 6 bases between them. The CDR3 protein is CASSDRFSGNTIYF. CDR3 DNA sequence: TGTGCCAGCAGTGACCGCTTCTCTGGAAACACCATATATTTT. The full variable domain, its missing parts supplied by reference TRBV25-1 and TRBJ1-3, is EADIYQTPRYLVIGTGKKITLECSQTMGHDKMYWYQQDPGMELHLIHYSYGVNSTEKGDLSSESTVSRIRTEHFPLTLESARPSHTSQYLCASSDRFSGNTIYFGEGSWLTVV.

This clone showed up just a few times. This chain connects TRBV5-4 to TRBJ1-1; unclear D gene. This CDR3 contains 12 residues. V was pared by 4 bases and J by 2 bases, with 6 bases between. Germline V gene lookup returns CDR1 SGHNT and CDR2 YYREEE (reference sequence). The CDR3 protein is CASSLHNTEAFF. The CDR3 region has the DNA TGTGCCAGCAGCCTTCACAACACTGAAGCTTTCTTT.

In DNA, the CDR3 is TGTGCCAGCAGTGAAGCTAACAGGAAGTGGGATGATACGCAGTATTTT. This gives the protein CASSEANRKWDDTQYF. The chain links TRBV2 to TRBJ2-3, with D maybe TRBD1 (5 bases). The CDR3 has 16 residues. CDR1 and CDR2 (germline): SNHLY, FYNNEI. The V end was cut by 0 bases, the J end by 6 bases, with 16 bases between.

The chain combines TRBV6-1 with TRBJ1-2; D is undetermined. Trimming left V 7 bases short and J 4 bases short, with 19 bases between. Germline V gives CDR1 MNHNS, CDR2 SASEGT. There are 15 residues in the CDR3. The CDR3 reads CASTVGPTVPYGYTF. CDR3 DNA: TGTGCCAGCACTGTAGGGCCTACCGTACCCTATGGCTACACCTTC.

The chain is built from TRBV7-9 and TRBJ2-7; the match to TRBD2 covers 8 bases. The CDR3 runs to 15 residues. Germline V gene data show CDR1 as SEHNR and CDR2 as FQNEAQ (reference sequence). The J segment lost 7 bases and the V segment lost 5 bases, leaving 13 bases of the junction unmatched. This CDR3 is CASSTSGGGEWEQYF. The CDR3 bases are TGTGCCAGCAGCACCTCGGGAGGGGGGGAATGGGAGCAGTACTTC.